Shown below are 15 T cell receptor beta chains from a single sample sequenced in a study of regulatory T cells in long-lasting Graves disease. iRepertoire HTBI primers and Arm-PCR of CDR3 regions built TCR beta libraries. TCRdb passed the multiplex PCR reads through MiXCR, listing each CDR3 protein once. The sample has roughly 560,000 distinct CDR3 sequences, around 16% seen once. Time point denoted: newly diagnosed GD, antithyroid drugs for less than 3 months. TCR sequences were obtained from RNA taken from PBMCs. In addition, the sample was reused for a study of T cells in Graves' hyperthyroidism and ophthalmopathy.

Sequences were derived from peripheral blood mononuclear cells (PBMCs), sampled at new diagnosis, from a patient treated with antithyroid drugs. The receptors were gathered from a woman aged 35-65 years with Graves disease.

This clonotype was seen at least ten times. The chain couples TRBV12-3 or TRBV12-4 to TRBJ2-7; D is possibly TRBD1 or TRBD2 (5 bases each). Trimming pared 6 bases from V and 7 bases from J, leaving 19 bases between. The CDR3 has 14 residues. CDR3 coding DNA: TGTGCCAGCAGCCCCGGGGCTAGCTTGGGAGAGCAGTACTTC. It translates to CASSPGASLGEQYF.

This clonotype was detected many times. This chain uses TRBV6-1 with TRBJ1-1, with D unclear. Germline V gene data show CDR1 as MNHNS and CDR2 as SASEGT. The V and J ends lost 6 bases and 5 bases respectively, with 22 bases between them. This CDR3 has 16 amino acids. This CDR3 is CASSPAEVFIGTEAFF. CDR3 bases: TGTGCCAGCAGCCCCGCGGAGGTCTTCATAGGGACTGAAGCTTTCTTT.

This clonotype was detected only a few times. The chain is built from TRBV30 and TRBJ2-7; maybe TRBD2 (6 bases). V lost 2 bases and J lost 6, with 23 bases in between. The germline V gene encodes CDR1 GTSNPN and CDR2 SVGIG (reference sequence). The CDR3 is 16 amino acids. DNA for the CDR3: TGTGCCTGGAGTTCCCCCGGGGGATCCACTCCTCTCGAGCAGTACTTC. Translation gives CAWSSPGGSTPLEQYF.

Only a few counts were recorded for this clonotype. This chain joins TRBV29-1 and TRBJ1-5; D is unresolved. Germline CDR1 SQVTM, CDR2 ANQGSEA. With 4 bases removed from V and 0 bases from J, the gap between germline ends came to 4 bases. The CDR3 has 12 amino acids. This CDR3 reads CSVGSSNQPQHF. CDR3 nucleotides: TGCAGCGTTGGAAGTAGCAATCAGCCCCAGCATTTT.

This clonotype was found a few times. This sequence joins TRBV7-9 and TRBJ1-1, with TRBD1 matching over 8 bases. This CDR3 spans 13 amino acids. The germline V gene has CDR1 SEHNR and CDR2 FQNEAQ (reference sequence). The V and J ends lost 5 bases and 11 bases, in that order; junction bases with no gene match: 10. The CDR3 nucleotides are TGTGCCAGCAGCGACGGGACAGGCCCTCTCGCTTTCTTT. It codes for CASSDGTGPLAFF.

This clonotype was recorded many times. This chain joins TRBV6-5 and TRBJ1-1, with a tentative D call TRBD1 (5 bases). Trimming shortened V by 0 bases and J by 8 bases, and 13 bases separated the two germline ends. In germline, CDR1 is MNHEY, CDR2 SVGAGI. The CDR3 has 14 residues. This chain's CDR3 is CASSYSGGTGEAFF. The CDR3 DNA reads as TGTGCCAGCAGTTACTCGGGGGGAACGGGCGAAGCTTTCTTT.

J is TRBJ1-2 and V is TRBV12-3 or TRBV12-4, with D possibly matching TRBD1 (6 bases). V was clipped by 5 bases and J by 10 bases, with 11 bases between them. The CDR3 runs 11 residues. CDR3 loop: CASSDTGTYTF. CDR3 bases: TGTGCCAGCAGTGACACAGGGACCTACACCTTC.

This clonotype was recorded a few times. The CDR3 nucleotides are TGTGCCAGCAGTCCCGCCGCAGCCACCTCTGGAAACACCATATATTTT. Protein product: CASSPAAATSGNTIYF. This sequence joins TRBV27 and TRBJ1-3, with unresolved D. The CDR3 runs 16 residues. Germline CDR1 reads MNHEY; CDR2 reads SMNVEV (reference sequence). Trimming pared 5 bases from V and 0 bases from J, leaving 14 bases between.

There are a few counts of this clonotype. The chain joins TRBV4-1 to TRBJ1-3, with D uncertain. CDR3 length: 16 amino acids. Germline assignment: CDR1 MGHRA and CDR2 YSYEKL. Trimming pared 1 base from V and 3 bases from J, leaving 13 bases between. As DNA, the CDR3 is TGCGCCAGCAGCCAAGCCACCATGGGGATTGGAAACACCATATATTTT. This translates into CASSQATMGIGNTIYF.

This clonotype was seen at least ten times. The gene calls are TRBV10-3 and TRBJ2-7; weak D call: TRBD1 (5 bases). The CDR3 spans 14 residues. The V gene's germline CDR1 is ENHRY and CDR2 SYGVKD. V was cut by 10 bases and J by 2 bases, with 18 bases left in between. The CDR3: CATAKPDITYEQYF. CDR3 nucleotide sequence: TGTGCCACCGCAAAGCCGGACATAACCTACGAGCAGTACTTC.

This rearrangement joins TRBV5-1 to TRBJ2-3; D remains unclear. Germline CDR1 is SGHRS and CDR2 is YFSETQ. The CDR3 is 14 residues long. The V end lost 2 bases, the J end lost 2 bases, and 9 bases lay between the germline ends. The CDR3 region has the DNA TGCGCCAGCAGCTTTGTAGGGTACACAGATACGCAGTATTTT. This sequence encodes CASSFVGYTDTQYF.

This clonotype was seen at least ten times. CDR3 in DNA: TGTGCCAGCAGCCAACTTACAGGGGGCGATGGCTACACCTTC. Translated: CASSQLTGGDGYTF. The chain employs TRBV3-1 and TRBJ1-2; 9 nucleotides line up with TRBD1. The CDR3 contains 14 residues. With 2 bases clipped from V and 6 bases from J, the junction kept 4 bases outside the gene matches. Germline V gene lookup returns CDR1 LGHDT and CDR2 YNNKEL (reference sequence).

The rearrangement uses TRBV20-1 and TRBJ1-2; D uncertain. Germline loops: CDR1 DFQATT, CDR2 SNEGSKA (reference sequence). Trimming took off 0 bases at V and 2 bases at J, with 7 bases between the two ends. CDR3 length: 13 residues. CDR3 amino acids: CSARDQDNYGYTF. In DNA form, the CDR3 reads TGCAGTGCTAGAGATCAGGACAACTATGGCTACACCTTC.

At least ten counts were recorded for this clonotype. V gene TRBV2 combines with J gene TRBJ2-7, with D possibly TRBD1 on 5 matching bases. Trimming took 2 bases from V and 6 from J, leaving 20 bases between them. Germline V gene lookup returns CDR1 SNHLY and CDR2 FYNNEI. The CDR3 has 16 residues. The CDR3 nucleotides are TGTGCCAGCAGTGAATTTTTGGGGCAGGGTAGAGGCGAGCAGTACTTC. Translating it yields CASSEFLGQGRGEQYF.

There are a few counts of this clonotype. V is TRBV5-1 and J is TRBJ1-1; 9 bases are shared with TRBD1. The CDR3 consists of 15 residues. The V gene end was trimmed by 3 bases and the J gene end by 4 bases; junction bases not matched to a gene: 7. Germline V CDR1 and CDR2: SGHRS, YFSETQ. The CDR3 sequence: CASSWGQGVGTEAFF. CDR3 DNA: TGCGCCAGCAGCTGGGGACAGGGTGTTGGCACTGAAGCTTTCTTT.